Below, 26 T cell receptor beta chains from the same sample are listed, as sequenced in a study of naive and memory T cell subsets (TCRdb year 2017). The library was obtained by UMI-ligation and nested PCR. TCRdb records Illumina MiSeq as the sequencer. The beta constant-region primer consisted of an equimolar mixture of two oligonucleotides that together covered TRBC1 and TRBC2. The public reads were run again by TCRdb, first through fastp at Q25 and then through MiXCR, and only productive beta chains were kept. CDR3 protein sequences are deduplicated, and each keeps its most common genes and DNA. The sample table lists 120,000 to 150,000 distinct CDR3 sequences, over 15% of them with a count of one. The biggest ten clones account for about 0.14% of the sample. The source material was naive CD4+ T cells from blood. In light of the paper, this sample's cell subset or site label describes: naive T cells, CD45RA high CD27+. The origin of the receptors is a human donor in good health.

Many counts were recorded for this clonotype. The chain carries TRBV20-1 and TRBJ2-7; D remains unclear. In germline, CDR1 is DFQATT, CDR2 SNEGSKA (reference sequence). V dropped 1 base and J dropped 5 bases, with 3 bases sitting between them. The CDR3 loop spans 10 amino acids. The CDR3 DNA reads as TGCAGTGCTAGAGTGGACGAGCAGTACTTC. Protein: CSARVDEQYF.

The J gene is TRBJ1-6, the V gene TRBV14, with 8 bases that match TRBD1. V shed 1 base, J shed 5 bases, and the junction held 7 bases outside the gene matches. The CDR3 loop spans 17 amino acids. Germline V gene lookup returns CDR1 SGHDN and CDR2 FVKESK. CDR3 in amino acids: CASSQVTQGDHNSPLHF. CDR3 bases: TGTGCCAGCAGCCAAGTCACACAGGGGGATCATAATTCACCCCTCCACTTT.

Many counts were recorded for this clonotype. The chain employs TRBV5-1 and TRBJ2-7; 10 bases are shared with TRBD2. The CDR3 length is 14 residues. V dropped 1 base and J dropped 7; count of bases not matched to a gene: 5. The V gene's germline CDR1 is SGHRS and CDR2 YFSETQ. The CDR3 DNA sequence: TGCGCCAGCAGCTTGCTAGCGGGAGCGGGGGAGCAGTACTTC. It is translated as CASSLLAGAGEQYF.

The chain couples TRBV10-1 to TRBJ1-1; 7 positions match TRBD1. This CDR3 has 12 residues. V lost 4 bases to trimming and J lost 10 bases; unmatched junction nucleotides: 6. CDR1 and CDR2 from the germline V gene are WNHNN and SYGVQD (reference sequence). CDR3 in DNA: TGCGCCAGCAGTGTGCCCGGGACAGCAGCTTTCTTT. It codes for CASSVPGTAAFF.

J is TRBJ1-2 and V is TRBV28; D unresolved. Trimming left V 5 bases short and J 2 bases short, with 18 bases between. Germline values: CDR1 MDHEN, CDR2 SYDVKM. The CDR3 totals 16 residues. The CDR3 sequence: CASSVLQPILNYGYTF. CDR3 DNA sequence: TGTGCCAGCAGTGTCCTTCAGCCTATTTTAAACTATGGCTACACCTTC.

Only a few counts were recorded for this clonotype. CDR3 loop: CASSDNGLAGVDTQYF. Written as DNA, the CDR3 is TGTGCCAGCAGCGATAATGGGCTAGCGGGAGTAGATACGCAGTATTTT. This chain joins TRBV11-3 and TRBJ2-3; 10 nucleotides line up with TRBD2. This CDR3 comprises 16 residues. Germline V CDR1 and CDR2: SGHNT, YENEEA. Losses at the gene ends were 5 bases for V and 5 bases for J; bases not matched to a gene: 10.

The J gene is TRBJ2-5, the V gene TRBV20-1, with 8 bases aligning to TRBD2. Trimming cost V 2 bases and J 4 bases; bases outside gene matches: 9. CDR3 size: 15 residues. Per germline, CDR1 DFQATT and CDR2 SNEGSKA (reference sequence). For the CDR3, the DNA is TGCAGTGCTAGATCGAGCGGGAGAGTCGGAGAGACCCAGTACTTC. Encoded protein: CSARSSGRVGETQYF.

This clonotype showed up just a few times. Here the CDR3 DNA reads TGTGCCAGCAGCCCAACAGTCTCGGCAGTGAACACTGAAGCTTTCTTT. Translated, it gives CASSPTVSAVNTEAFF. The chain links TRBV7-9 to TRBJ1-1; D is ambiguous. The CDR3 spans 16 residues. V lost 5 bases and J lost 0, with 16 bases in between. Germline V gene lookup returns CDR1 SEHNR and CDR2 FQNEAQ (reference sequence).

This clonotype was detected a few times. V gene TRBV30 combines with J gene TRBJ1-6; 7 nucleotides line up with TRBD1. The CDR3 covers 15 residues. With V trimmed by 5 bases and J by 6 bases, 10 bases remained unmatched. In germline, CDR1 is GTSNPN, CDR2 SVGIG (reference sequence). The CDR3 DNA reads as TGTGCCTGGGTAAACCGACAGGGAACTAATTCACCCCTCCACTTT. Translating gives CAWVNRQGTNSPLHF.

The rearrangement links TRBV11-2 to TRBJ2-2; a possible D gene is TRBD2 (6 bases). Looked up from germline, CDR1 is SGHAT and CDR2 is FQNNGV. This CDR3 has 16 amino acids. Trimming cost V 6 bases and J 5 bases, with 19 bases left between them. The CDR3 sequence is CASSTPGAGGTGELFF. The CDR3 bases are TGTGCCAGCAGTACCCCCGGAGCGGGCGGAACCGGGGAGCTGTTTTTT.

V usage is TRBV7-9 and J usage is TRBJ1-6; D is unclear. Germline assignment: CDR1 SEHNR and CDR2 FQNEAQ (reference sequence). The CDR3 spans 12 residues. The V gene lost 2 bases and the J gene lost 8 bases, with 4 bases spanning the gap. The CDR3 reads CASSLNDSPLHF. The CDR3 DNA reads as TGTGCCAGCAGCTTAAATGATTCACCCCTCCACTTT.

This clonotype was observed a few times. The chain joins TRBV2 to TRBJ2-6, with 8 bases that match TRBD1. CDR3 length: 17 residues. Germline V gene sequence: CDR1 SNHLY, CDR2 FYNNEI. Unmatched junction bases numbered 7, after V lost 6 bases and J lost 0 bases. The CDR3 DNA is TGTGCCAGCAGCGCCGGACAGGGTCGCTCTGGGGCCAACGTCCTGACTTTC. Protein: CASSAGQGRSGANVLTF.

The chain carries TRBV28 and TRBJ2-4; D possibly corresponds to TRBD1 (5 bases). V lost 2 bases and J 0 bases, leaving 11 bases between the germline ends. The germline V gene has CDR1 MDHEN and CDR2 SYDVKM. The length of the CDR3 is 16 residues. CDR3 sequence: CASSLQGLQAKNIQYF. For the CDR3, the DNA is TGTGCCAGCAGTTTACAGGGTCTCCAAGCCAAAAACATTCAGTACTTC.

The chain carries TRBV12-3 or TRBV12-4 and TRBJ2-7, with no clear D. This CDR3 is 15 amino acids long. V was cut by 1 base and J by 1 base, with 11 bases left in between. CDR3 bases: TGTGCCAGCAGTTTAGGGCTAGGAAATTCCTACGAGCAGTACTTC. This encodes CASSLGLGNSYEQYF.

This clonotype was seen a few times. A junction end diverges from the germline sequence, so it may reflect a read error. The chain joins TRBV5-1 to TRBJ2-1; tentatively, D is TRBD2 (5 bases). CDR1 is SGHRS and CDR2 is YFSETQ in the germline V gene. This CDR3 contains 15 residues. CDR3 protein: CASILELSRTNEQFF. The CDR3, as DNA: TGCGCCAGCATCTTGGAACTTAGTCGGACTAATGAGCAGTTCTTC.

This clonotype was seen a few times. This chain connects TRBV5-1 to TRBJ2-5, with D possibly matching TRBD2 (6 bases). The V and J ends lost 4 bases and 2 bases respectively, with 15 bases between them. The length of the CDR3 is 15 residues. The germline CDR1 and CDR2 sequences are SGHRS and YFSETQ. CDR3 bases: TGCGCCAGCAGCGGGGGAGGCGCAGGGCAAGAGACCCAGTACTTC. Translation gives CASSGGGAGQETQYF. Full variable domain (remainder filled in from reference TRBV5-1 and TRBJ2-5): KAGVTQTPRYLIKTRGQQVTLSCSPISGHRSVSWYQQTPGQGLQFLFEYFSETQRNKGNFPGRFSGRQFSNSRSEMNVSTLELGDSALYLCASSGGGAGQETQYFGPGTRLLVL.

The V and J genes are TRBV7-2 and TRBJ2-2, with 8 bases fitting TRBD2. V gave up 2 bases and J gave up 5 bases; unmatched junction bases: 4. The CDR3 has 15 amino acids. In germline, CDR1 is SGHTA, CDR2 FQGNSA. The CDR3 region has the DNA TGTGCCAGCAGCTTACAGACTAGCGTTACCGGGGAGCTGTTTTTT. Translated, it gives CASSLQTSVTGELFF.

The chain recombines TRBV7-3 with TRBJ2-2; TRBD2 matches 9 bases. This CDR3 spans 17 amino acids. Germline-derived CDR1 and CDR2 are SGHTA and FQGTGA. The J segment lost 1 base and the V segment lost 1 base, leaving 4 bases of the junction unmatched. In DNA form, the CDR3 reads TGTGCCAGCAGCTTAATGGGAGCGGGAGGGAACACCGGGGAGCTGTTTTTT. As protein: CASSLMGAGGNTGELFF.

This clonotype was recorded a few times. The J gene is TRBJ2-3, the V gene TRBV10-1; 10 bases agree with TRBD2. The CDR3 totals 16 residues. V lost 0 bases, J lost 3 bases, and 3 bases stayed unmatched. CDR1 and CDR2 from the germline V gene are WNHNN and SYGVQD (reference sequence). The CDR3 DNA is TGCGCCAGCAGTGAGTCGGCTAGCGGGAGAACAGATACGCAGTATTTT. Translation: CASSESASGRTDTQYF.

V and J are TRBV6-6 and TRBJ2-5, with 8 bases that match TRBD1. The length of the CDR3 is 16 residues. The germline V gene has CDR1 MNHNY and CDR2 SVGAGI (reference sequence). Trimming cost V 0 bases and J 4 bases; bases outside gene matches: 7. CDR3 sequence (DNA): TGTGCCAGCAGTTACTCCGGACAGGGTCGTGGAGAGACCCAGTACTTC. It encodes CASSYSGQGRGETQYF.

This clonotype was counted only a few times. The chain recombines TRBV7-8 with TRBJ2-5; D may be TRBD1 or TRBD2 (5 bases each). With 0 bases removed from V and 1 base from J, the gap between germline ends came to 9 bases. The CDR3 has 15 residues. CDR1 is SGHVS, CDR2 FQNEAQ, per germline. The CDR3 reads CASSLAWGTQETQYF. The CDR3 nucleotides read TGTGCCAGCAGCTTAGCGTGGGGGACCCAAGAGACCCAGTACTTC. The full variable domain, in which reference TRBV7-8 and TRBJ2-5 provide the parts outside the CDR3, is GAGVSQSPRYKVAKRGQDVALRCDPISGHVSLFWYQQALGQGPEFLTYFQNEAQLDKSGLPSDRFFAERPEGSVSTLKIQRTQQEDSAVYLCASSLAWGTQETQYFGPGTRLLVL.

This clonotype was recorded only once. The chain is built from TRBV29-1 and TRBJ2-7, with 10 bases that match TRBD2. V lost 4 bases, J lost 6 bases, and 6 bases stayed unmatched. Germline V gene sequence: CDR1 SQVTM, CDR2 ANQGSEA. The CDR3 totals 13 residues. CDR3 coding DNA: TGCAGCGTTGTGAGCGGGAGGGCTGCCGAGCAGTACTTC. Amino acids: CSVVSGRAAEQYF.

The chain recombines TRBV18 with TRBJ2-7; tentatively, D is TRBD2 (7 bases). The CDR3 extends over 15 amino acids. Per the germline V gene, CDR1 is KGHSH and CDR2 is LQKENI. V gave up 3 bases and J gave up 6 bases, with 18 bases separating them. The chain's CDR3 is CASSPPAGADSEQYF. Written as DNA, the CDR3 is TGTGCCAGCTCACCGCCCGCGGGGGCGGATAGCGAGCAGTACTTC.

This clonotype was picked up a small number of times. The J gene is TRBJ2-2, the V gene TRBV6-1; TRBD2 agrees at 8 bases. V shed 5 bases and J 1 base; nucleotides not matched to a gene: 9. The germline gives CDR1 MNHNS, CDR2 SASEGT. This CDR3 contains 17 residues. The CDR3 loop is CASSPLGREENTGELFF. DNA for the CDR3: TGTGCCAGCAGTCCCCTCGGGCGGGAGGAGAACACCGGGGAGCTGTTTTTT.

This clonotype was seen a handful of times. The CDR3 DNA reads TGTGCCAGCAGCCAAGATTGGTCAGGAGAGCAGTACTTC. Amino acid sequence: CASSQDWSGEQYF. The chain carries TRBV4-2 and TRBJ2-7, with D unclear. Looked up from germline, CDR1 is LGHNA and CDR2 is YNFKEQ. V lost 0 bases and J lost 7, with 10 bases in between. This CDR3 has 13 residues.

This clonotype was found many times. This sequence joins TRBV20-1 and TRBJ2-1, with 10 nucleotides matching TRBD2. The ends lost 5 bases at V and 4 bases at J; junction bases unmatched: 11. CDR1 and CDR2 (germline): DFQATT, SNEGSKA (reference sequence). The CDR3 is 16 residues long. CDR3 sequence: CSASLRTSGLYNEQFF. The CDR3 DNA reads as TGCAGTGCTTCCTTGCGGACTAGCGGATTATACAATGAGCAGTTCTTC.